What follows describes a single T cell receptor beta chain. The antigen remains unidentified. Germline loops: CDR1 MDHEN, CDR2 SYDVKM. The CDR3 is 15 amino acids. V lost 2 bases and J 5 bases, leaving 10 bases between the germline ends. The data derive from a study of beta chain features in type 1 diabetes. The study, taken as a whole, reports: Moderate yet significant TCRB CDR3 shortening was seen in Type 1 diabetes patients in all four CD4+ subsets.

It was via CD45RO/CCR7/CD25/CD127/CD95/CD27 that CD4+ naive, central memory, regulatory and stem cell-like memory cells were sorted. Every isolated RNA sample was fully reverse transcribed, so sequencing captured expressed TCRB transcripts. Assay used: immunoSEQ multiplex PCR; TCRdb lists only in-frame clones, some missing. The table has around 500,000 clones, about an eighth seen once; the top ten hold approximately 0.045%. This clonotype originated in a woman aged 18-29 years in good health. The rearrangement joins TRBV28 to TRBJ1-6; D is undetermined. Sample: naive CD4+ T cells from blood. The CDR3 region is CASSLPPANNSPLHF. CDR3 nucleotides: TGTGCCAGCAGTTTACCTCCGGCGAATAATTCACCCCTCCACTTT.